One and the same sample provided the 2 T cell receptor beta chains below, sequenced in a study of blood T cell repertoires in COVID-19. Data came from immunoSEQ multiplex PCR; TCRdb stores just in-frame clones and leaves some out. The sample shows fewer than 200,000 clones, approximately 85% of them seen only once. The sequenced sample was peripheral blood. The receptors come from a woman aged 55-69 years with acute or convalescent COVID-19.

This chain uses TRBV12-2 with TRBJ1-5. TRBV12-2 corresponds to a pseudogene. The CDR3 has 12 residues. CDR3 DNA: TGTGCAAGTCGCTTTCCTGATCAGCCCCAGCATTTT. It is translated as CASRFPDQPQHF.

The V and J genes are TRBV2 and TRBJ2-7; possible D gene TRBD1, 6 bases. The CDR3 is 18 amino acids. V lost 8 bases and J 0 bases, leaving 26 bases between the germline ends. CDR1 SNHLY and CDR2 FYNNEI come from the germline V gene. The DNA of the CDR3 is TGTGCCAGCTACCCATTGGACAGAGGATCCCTGTTCTCCTACGAGCAGTACGTC. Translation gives CASYPLDRGSLFSYEQYV.